The 24 T cell receptor beta chains presented below share a single source sample, sequenced in a study of T cell repertoires in cytomegalovirus infection. The antigens these receptors bind are not known. Using its own MiXCR run on the reads, TCRdb lists one record per CDR3 protein. The data contain around 900,000 distinct CDR3 sequences, around 29% of them singletons. Sample: cultured CD8+ T cells from PBMCs, taken from culture after CMV antigen stimulation. The source of these receptors is a human donor in good health (CMV status not recorded). Some clones in this sample may be carry-over from other donors' samples.

This clonotype was found a few times. The chain has TRBV14 and TRBJ2-1, with 9 positions matching TRBD1. The trim removed 4 bases at V and 4 bases at J, leaving 11 bases unmatched. CDR3 length: 17 residues. Germline values: CDR1 SGHDN, CDR2 FVKESK. The DNA for the CDR3 is TGTGCCAGCAGCCGCCCAACAGGGGGCCTTAGGTACAATGAGCAGTTCTTC. Translated, it gives CASSRPTGGLRYNEQFF.

The chain couples TRBV19 to TRBJ1-2, with 12 bases aligning to TRBD1. Losses at the gene ends were 9 bases for V and 3 bases for J; bases not matched to a gene: 5. The CDR3 has 14 amino acids. The germline V gene encodes CDR1 LNHDA and CDR2 SQIVND (reference sequence). The CDR3 region is CASRWDRGHYGYTF. The CDR3 region has the DNA TGTGCCAGCCGATGGGACAGGGGGCACTATGGCTACACCTTC.

This sequence joins TRBV7-8 and TRBJ2-5; 11 positions match TRBD2. The V gene end was trimmed by 2 bases and the J gene end by 1 base; junction bases not matched to a gene: 3. The CDR3 runs 16 residues. The germline V gene has CDR1 SGHVS and CDR2 FQNEAQ. Here the CDR3 reads CASSLRGTSGQETQYF. DNA of the CDR3: TGTGCCAGCAGCTTAAGAGGGACTAGCGGCCAAGAGACCCAGTACTTC.

There are many counts of this clonotype. The V and J genes are TRBV6-2 or TRBV6-3 and TRBJ1-1; tentative D call: TRBD1 (6 bases). The V gene's germline CDR1 is MNHEY and CDR2 SVGEGT. The CDR3 runs to 14 residues. The germline V and J ends were trimmed by 1 base and 7 bases, with 13 bases remaining between them. Here the CDR3 reads CASSYYGDNFEAFF. The CDR3, as DNA: TGTGCCAGCAGTTACTATGGGGACAACTTTGAAGCTTTCTTT.

This chain joins TRBV7-6 and TRBJ2-3; TRBD1 matches 7 bases. With V trimmed by 5 bases and J by 0 bases, 5 bases remained unmatched. This CDR3 contains 15 residues. Germline V lookup: CDR1 SGHVS, CDR2 FNYEAQ. CDR3 amino acids: CASSELTGSTDTQYF. Written as DNA, the CDR3 is TGTGCCAGCAGCGAGCTGACAGGGAGCACAGATACGCAGTATTTT.

Comment on this clonotype: A much bigger clone sits one base away, suggesting this may be a read error. J is TRBJ1-1 and V is TRBV9, with D perhaps matching TRBD1 (5 bases). Per germline, CDR1 SGDLS and CDR2 YYNGEE. The CDR3 is made up of 16 amino acids. CDR3 nucleotides: TGTGCCAGCAACGTAGGGGTCCGGGAAGACAAGTCTGAAGCTTTCTTT. It specifies CASNVGVREDKSEAFF.

This clonotype has at least ten counts. The chain recombines TRBV7-6 with TRBJ2-1; TRBD2 aligns across 15 bases. Germline values: CDR1 SGHVS, CDR2 FNYEAQ. This CDR3 is built from 17 residues. V shed 5 bases, J shed 8 bases, and the junction held 10 bases outside the gene matches. In DNA form, the CDR3 reads TGTGCCAGCAGCCTTAGGACTAGCGGGGGGGCTGACTATGAGCAGTTCTTC. It yields the protein CASSLRTSGGADYEQFF.

This clonotype occurred a few times. This sequence joins TRBV7-9 and TRBJ2-1; 16 bases fit TRBD2. Germline values: CDR1 SEHNR, CDR2 FQNEAQ (reference sequence). The CDR3 sequence is 14 residues long. With V trimmed by 6 bases and J by 10 bases, 3 bases remained unmatched. The CDR3 here is CASSGTSGGAEQFF. In DNA form, the CDR3 reads TGTGCCAGCAGTGGGACTAGCGGGGGGGCGGAGCAGTTCTTC. Full variable domain (rest looked up from reference TRBV7-9 and TRBJ2-1): DTGVSQNPRHKITKRGQNVTFRCDPISEHNRLYWYRQTLGQGPEFLTYFQNEAQLEKSRLLSDRFSAERPKGSFSTLEIQRTEQGDSAMYLCASSGTSGGAEQFFGPGTRLTVL.

This clonotype was counted ten times or more. The chain couples TRBV7-9 to TRBJ2-7, with TRBD1 matching 7 bases. With V trimmed by 5 bases and J by 2 bases, 6 bases remained unmatched. The CDR3 extends over 14 amino acids. Looked up from germline, CDR1 is SEHNR and CDR2 is FQNEAQ (reference sequence). The CDR3 sequence: CASSPRQGTYEQYV. In DNA, the CDR3 is TGTGCCAGCAGCCCCCGACAGGGAACCTACGAGCAGTACGTC.

The chain combines TRBV7-9 with TRBJ1-2; 8 nucleotides agree with TRBD1. CDR3 length: 14 amino acids. CDR1 is SEHNR and CDR2 is FQNEAQ in the germline V gene (reference sequence). The J segment lost 3 bases and the V segment lost 5 bases, leaving 5 bases of the junction unmatched. The chain's CDR3 is CASSETGEDYGYTF. The CDR3 bases are TGTGCCAGCAGCGAGACAGGGGAAGACTATGGCTACACCTTC.

The rearrangement links TRBV7-9 to TRBJ1-1, with D maybe TRBD1 (6 bases). CDR3 length: 14 residues. In germline, CDR1 is SEHNR, CDR2 FQNEAQ (reference sequence). Trimming took 3 bases from V and 7 from J, leaving 15 bases between them. The CDR3 region has the DNA TGTGCCAGCAGCTTTCGAGGACAGCGAGATGAAGCTTTCTTT. Its translation is CASSFRGQRDEAFF.

Only a few counts were recorded for this clonotype. This chain joins TRBV7-3 and TRBJ2-1, with D possibly matching TRBD1 (6 bases). With 5 bases removed from V and 4 bases from J, the gap between germline ends came to 15 bases. Germline V gene sequence: CDR1 SGHTA, CDR2 FQGTGA. CDR3 length: 15 residues. The CDR3 here is CASSAYRVQYNEQFF. CDR3 coding DNA: TGTGCCAGCAGCGCCTACAGGGTACAATACAATGAGCAGTTCTTC.

This clonotype was picked up a small number of times. J is TRBJ2-2 and V is TRBV7-9; possibly TRBD1 for D (5 bases). The V gene's germline CDR1 is SEHNR and CDR2 FQNEAQ (reference sequence). The V gene lost 2 bases and the J gene lost 5 bases, with 12 bases spanning the gap. The CDR3 sequence is 15 residues long. CDR3: CASSLPGPRTGELFF. Written as DNA, the CDR3 is TGTGCCAGCAGCTTACCAGGGCCGAGGACCGGGGAGCTGTTTTTT.

The chain combines TRBV11-3 with TRBJ1-1; TRBD1 aligns across 7 bases. Germline-derived CDR1 and CDR2 are SGHNT and YENEEA. The length of the CDR3 is 15 residues. J was trimmed by 4 bases and V by 1 base; bases with no gene match: 6. For the CDR3, the DNA is TGTGCCAGCAGCTTAGTCTTCGGGACAGCCACTGAAGCTTTCTTT. Protein sequence: CASSLVFGTATEAFF.

This clonotype was counted ten times or more. The CDR3 nucleotides are TGTGCCAGCAGCTTGCGGGTGGATACGCAGTATTTT. Translating it yields CASSLRVDTQYF. The rearrangement uses TRBV7-2 and TRBJ2-3, with D possibly being TRBD2 (5 bases). Trimming cost V 3 bases and J 6 bases, with 7 bases left between them. The CDR3 runs 12 residues. Looked up from germline, CDR1 is SGHTA and CDR2 is FQGNSA. Together with reference TRBV7-2 and TRBJ2-3, the CDR3 gives the full variable domain: GAGVSQSPSNKVTEKGKDVELRCDPISGHTALYWYRQSLGQGLEFLIYFQGNSAPDKSGLPSDRFSAERTGGSVSTLTIQRTQQEDSAVYLCASSLRVDTQYFGPGTRLTVL.

J is TRBJ2-1 and V is TRBV19, with a tentative D call TRBD1 (6 bases). Germline CDR1 and CDR2: LNHDA and SQIVND (reference sequence). The ends were cut back, 2 bases at V and 0 bases at J, with 11 bases in the middle. This CDR3 contains 16 residues. The CDR3 DNA reads TGTGCCAGTAGTATAACAGGGTTGGGCTCCTACAATGAGCAGTTCTTC. Amino acids: CASSITGLGSYNEQFF.

The sample holds many counts of this clonotype. The chain joins TRBV3-1 to TRBJ1-2; 10 bases map to TRBD1. The germline CDR1 and CDR2 sequences are LGHDT and YNNKEL (reference sequence). V lost 1 base, J lost 2 bases, and 4 bases stayed unmatched. CDR3 size: 16 residues. CDR3 bases: TGTGCCAGCAGCCAAGGGACAGGGGGTGGAAACTATGGCTACACCTTC. Residues: CASSQGTGGGNYGYTF.

This clonotype occurred many times. The chain combines TRBV11-3 with TRBJ2-1, with 9 bases fitting TRBD1. The CDR3 loop spans 16 amino acids. The germline V gene has CDR1 SGHNT and CDR2 YENEEA. Trimming took 4 bases from V and 3 from J; bases not matched to a gene: 7. The CDR3 reads CASSSGQGTHYNEQFF. CDR3 DNA sequence: TGTGCCAGCAGCTCAGGACAGGGGACTCACTACAATGAGCAGTTCTTC.

This clonotype was counted a single time. The chain couples TRBV2 to TRBJ2-1; 8 positions match TRBD1. Per germline, CDR1 SNHLY and CDR2 FYNNEI. The CDR3 is 14 amino acids. The CDR3 spells CVMIRGPTYNEQFF. CDR3 DNA: TGTGTCATGATCAGGGGGCCTACCTACAATGAGCAGTTCTTC.

As for this clonotype: Its ends do not fully match the called genes, so a read error is possible. The chain's CDR3 is CASSPGTGGRRRDF. The CDR3 DNA follows: TGTGCCAGCAGCCCTGGGACAGGCGGACGGAGGAGGGACTTC. The chain uses TRBV3-1 and TRBJ2-5; 8 nucleotides match TRBD1. This CDR3 has 14 residues. The germline V gene has CDR1 LGHDT and CDR2 YNNKEL (reference sequence).

The rearrangement uses TRBV11-1 and TRBJ2-1; D perhaps matches TRBD1 (6 bases). The CDR3 has 17 amino acids. Germline V lookup: CDR1 SGHAT, CDR2 FQDESV (reference sequence). Trimming shortened V by 0 bases and J by 7 bases, and 19 bases separated the two germline ends. The CDR3 DNA is TGTGCCAGCAGCTTAGCGTTCACAGGGCGATTTCAAAATGAGCAGTTCTTC. Amino acids: CASSLAFTGRFQNEQFF. The full variable domain, rest sourced from reference TRBV11-1 and TRBJ2-1, is EAEVAQSPRYKITEKSQAVAFWCDPISGHATLYWYRQILGQGPELLVQFQDESVVDDSQLPKDRFSAERLKGVDSTLKIQPAELGDSAMYLCASSLAFTGRFQNEQFFGPGTRLTVL.

With respect to this clonotype: The junction and the germline gene differ at one end; a read error may be behind it. The chain couples TRBV6-1 to TRBJ1-3; no firm D call. Germline V gene lookup returns CDR1 MNHNS and CDR2 SASEGT. The CDR3 runs to 16 residues. CDR3 sequence: CANSEHPRYDGNTIYF. CDR3 coding DNA: TGTGCCAACAGTGAACATCCTCGTTATGATGGAAACACCATATATTTT.

Written as DNA, the CDR3 is TGCGCCAGCAAAATTGAGACAGGGCCCTACGAGCAGTACTTC. Its translation is CASKIETGPYEQYF. This sequence joins TRBV10-2 and TRBJ2-7; 7 bases are shared with TRBD1. There are 14 residues in the CDR3. Germline V gives CDR1 WSHSY, CDR2 SAAADI. Trimming removed 7 bases from V and 2 bases from J; junction bases left unmatched: 8.

The chain employs TRBV5-4 and TRBJ2-5; a weak D match, TRBD1 (8 bases). The V end was cut by 3 bases, the J end by 4 bases, with 16 bases between. Looked up from germline, CDR1 is SGHNT and CDR2 is YYREEE (reference sequence). This CDR3 contains 15 residues. This chain's CDR3 is CASSSWYRGGETQYF. As DNA, the CDR3 is TGTGCCAGCAGCTCCTGGTACAGGGGGGGAGAGACCCAGTACTTC.